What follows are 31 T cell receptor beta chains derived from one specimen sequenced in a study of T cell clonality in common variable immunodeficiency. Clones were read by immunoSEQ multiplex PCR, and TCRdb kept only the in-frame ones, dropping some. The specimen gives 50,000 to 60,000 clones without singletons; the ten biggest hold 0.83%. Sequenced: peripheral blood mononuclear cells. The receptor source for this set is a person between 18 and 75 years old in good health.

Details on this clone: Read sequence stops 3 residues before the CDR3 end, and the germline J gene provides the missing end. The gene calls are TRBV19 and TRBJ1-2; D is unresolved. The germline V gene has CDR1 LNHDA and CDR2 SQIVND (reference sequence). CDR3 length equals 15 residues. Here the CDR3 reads CASSTRLAEYNDYTF. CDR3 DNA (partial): TGTGCCAGTAGTACCCGACTAGCGGAGTACAATGAC.

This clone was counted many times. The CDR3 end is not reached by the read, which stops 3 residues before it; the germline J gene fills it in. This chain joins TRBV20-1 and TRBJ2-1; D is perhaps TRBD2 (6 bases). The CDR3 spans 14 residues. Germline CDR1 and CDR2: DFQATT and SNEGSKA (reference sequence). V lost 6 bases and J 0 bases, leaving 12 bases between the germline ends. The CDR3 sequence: CSARDFSSYNEQFF. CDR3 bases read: TGCAGTGCCCGGGACTTCTCCTCCTACAATGAG.

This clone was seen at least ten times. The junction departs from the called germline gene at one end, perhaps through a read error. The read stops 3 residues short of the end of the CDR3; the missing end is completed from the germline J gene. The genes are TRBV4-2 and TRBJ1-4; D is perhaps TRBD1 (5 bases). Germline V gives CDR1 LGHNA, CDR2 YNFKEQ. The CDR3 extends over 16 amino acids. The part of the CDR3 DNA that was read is TGCGCCAGCAGCCAAGAATTGGGAGGTCAGAGGGGAAAA. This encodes CASSQELGGQRGK. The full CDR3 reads CASSQELGGQRGKLFF.

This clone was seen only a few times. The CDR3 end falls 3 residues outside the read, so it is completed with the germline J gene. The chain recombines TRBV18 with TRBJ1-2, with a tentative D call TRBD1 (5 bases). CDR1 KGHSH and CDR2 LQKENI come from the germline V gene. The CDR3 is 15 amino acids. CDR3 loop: CASSRTSGATDTYTF. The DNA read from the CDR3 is TGTGCCAGCTCACGGACTAGCGGTGCGACAGATACC.

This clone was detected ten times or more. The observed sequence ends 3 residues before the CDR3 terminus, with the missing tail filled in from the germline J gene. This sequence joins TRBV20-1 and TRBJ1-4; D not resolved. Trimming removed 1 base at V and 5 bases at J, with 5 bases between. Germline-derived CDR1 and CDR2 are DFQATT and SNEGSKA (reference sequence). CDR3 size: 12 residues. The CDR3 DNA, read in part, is TGCAGTGCTAGAGCACAGAATGAAAAA. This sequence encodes CSARAQNEK. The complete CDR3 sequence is CSARAQNEKLFF.

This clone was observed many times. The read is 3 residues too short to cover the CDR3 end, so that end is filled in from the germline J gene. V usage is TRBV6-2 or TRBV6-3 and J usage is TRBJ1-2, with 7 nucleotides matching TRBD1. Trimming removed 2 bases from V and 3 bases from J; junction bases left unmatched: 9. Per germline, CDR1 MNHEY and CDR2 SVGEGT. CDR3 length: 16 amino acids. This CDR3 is CASSYGGTGEDYGYTF. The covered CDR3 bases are TGTGCCAGCAGTTACGGGGGAACAGGGGAAGACTATGGC.

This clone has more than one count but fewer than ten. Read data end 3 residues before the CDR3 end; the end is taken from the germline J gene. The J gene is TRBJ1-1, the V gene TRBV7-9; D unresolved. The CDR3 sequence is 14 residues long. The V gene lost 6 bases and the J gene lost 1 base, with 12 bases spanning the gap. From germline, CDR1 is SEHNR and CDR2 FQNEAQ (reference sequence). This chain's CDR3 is CASSFSGTNTEAFF. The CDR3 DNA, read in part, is TGTGCCAGCAGTTTTTCAGGAACGAACACTGAA.

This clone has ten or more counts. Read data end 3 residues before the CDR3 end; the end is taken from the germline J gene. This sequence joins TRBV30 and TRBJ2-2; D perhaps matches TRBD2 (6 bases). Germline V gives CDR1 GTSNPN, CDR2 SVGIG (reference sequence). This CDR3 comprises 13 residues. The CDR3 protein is CAWSNGGNEKLFF. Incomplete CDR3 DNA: TGTGCCTGGAGTAACGGGGGTAATGAAAAG.

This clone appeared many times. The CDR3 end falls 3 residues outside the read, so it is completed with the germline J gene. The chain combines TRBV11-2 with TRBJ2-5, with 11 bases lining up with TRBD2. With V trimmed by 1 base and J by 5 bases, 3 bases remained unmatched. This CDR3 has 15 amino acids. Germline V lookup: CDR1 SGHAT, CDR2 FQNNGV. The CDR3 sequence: CASSLGGTSGETQYF. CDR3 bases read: TGTGCCAGCAGCTTAGGGGGGACTAGCGGTGAGACC.

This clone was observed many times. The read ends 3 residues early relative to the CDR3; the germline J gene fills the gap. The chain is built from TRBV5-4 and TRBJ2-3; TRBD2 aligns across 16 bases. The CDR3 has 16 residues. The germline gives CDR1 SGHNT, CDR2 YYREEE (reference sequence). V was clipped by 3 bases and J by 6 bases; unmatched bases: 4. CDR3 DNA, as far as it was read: TGTGCCAGCAGCTCGGGACTAGCGGGGGGGGCCGATACG. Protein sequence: CASSSGLAGGADT. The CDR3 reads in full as CASSSGLAGGADTQYF.

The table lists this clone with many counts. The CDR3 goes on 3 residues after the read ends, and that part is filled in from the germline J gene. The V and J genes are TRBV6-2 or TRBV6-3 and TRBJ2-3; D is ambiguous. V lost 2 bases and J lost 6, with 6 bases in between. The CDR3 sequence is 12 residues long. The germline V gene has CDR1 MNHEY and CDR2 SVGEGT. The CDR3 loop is CASSYRADTQYF. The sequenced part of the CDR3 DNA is TGTGCCAGCAGTTACAGGGCGGATACG.

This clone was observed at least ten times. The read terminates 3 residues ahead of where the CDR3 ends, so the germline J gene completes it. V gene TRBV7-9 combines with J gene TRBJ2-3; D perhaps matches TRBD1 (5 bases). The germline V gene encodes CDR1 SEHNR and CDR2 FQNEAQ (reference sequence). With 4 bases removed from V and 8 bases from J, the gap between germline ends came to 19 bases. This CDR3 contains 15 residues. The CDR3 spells CASSSVDLRAGTQYF. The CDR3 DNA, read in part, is TGTGCCAGCAGCTCCGTAGATCTCAGGGCTGGTACG.

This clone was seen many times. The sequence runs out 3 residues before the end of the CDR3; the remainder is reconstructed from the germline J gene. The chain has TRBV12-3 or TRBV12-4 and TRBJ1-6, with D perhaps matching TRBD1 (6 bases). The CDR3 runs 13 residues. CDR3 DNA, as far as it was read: TGTGCCAGCAGATCGGACAGTCCTTCGCCC. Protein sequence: CASRSDSPSP. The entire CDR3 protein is CASRSDSPSPLHF.

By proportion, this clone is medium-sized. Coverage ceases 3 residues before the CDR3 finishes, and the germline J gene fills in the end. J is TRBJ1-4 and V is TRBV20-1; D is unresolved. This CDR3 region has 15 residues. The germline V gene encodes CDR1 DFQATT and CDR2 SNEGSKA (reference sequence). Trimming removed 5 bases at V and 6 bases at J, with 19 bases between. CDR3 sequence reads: CSASRVPEGYEKLFF. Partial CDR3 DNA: TGCAGTGCTTCCCGGGTCCCCGAAGGCTATGAAAAA.

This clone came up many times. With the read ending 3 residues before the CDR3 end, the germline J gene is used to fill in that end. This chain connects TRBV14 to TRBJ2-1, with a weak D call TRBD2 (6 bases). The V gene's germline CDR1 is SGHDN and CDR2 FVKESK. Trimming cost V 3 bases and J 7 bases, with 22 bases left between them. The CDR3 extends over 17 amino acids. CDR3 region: CASSHLGTGGRPNEQFF. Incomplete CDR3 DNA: TGTGCCAGCAGCCATTTGGGGACTGGGGGGAGGCCTAATGAG.

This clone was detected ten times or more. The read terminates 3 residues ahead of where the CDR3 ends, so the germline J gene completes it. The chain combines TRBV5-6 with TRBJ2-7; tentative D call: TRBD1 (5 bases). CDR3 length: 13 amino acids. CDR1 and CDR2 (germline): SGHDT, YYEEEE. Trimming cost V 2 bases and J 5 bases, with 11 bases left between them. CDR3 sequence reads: CASSFGQVHEQYF. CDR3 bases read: TGTGCCAGCAGCTTTGGACAAGTCCACGAG.

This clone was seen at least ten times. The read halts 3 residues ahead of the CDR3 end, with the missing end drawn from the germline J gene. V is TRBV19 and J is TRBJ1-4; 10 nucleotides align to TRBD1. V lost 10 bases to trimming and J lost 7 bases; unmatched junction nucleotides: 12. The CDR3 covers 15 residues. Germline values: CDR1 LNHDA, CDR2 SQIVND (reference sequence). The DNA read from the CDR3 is TGTGCCACTAAGCCGGGACAGGGGAGTACTGAAAAA. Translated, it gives CATKPGQGSTEK. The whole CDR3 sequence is CATKPGQGSTEKLFF.

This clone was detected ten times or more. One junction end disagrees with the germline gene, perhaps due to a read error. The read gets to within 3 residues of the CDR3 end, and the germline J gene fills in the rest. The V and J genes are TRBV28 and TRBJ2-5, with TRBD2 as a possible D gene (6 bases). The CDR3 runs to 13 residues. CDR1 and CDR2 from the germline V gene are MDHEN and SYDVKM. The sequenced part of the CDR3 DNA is TGCACCATCGGGACTCCCGGTGCGGAGACC. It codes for CTIGTPGAET. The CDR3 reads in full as CTIGTPGAETQYF.

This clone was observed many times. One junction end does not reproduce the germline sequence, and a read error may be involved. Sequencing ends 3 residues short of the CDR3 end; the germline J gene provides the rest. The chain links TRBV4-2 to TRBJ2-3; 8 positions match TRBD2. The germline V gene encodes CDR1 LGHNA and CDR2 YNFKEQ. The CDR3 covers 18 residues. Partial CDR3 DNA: TGCGCCAGCAGCCAAGATCAAATGGCGGGGGGCTCCACAGATACG. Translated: CASSQDQMAGGSTDT. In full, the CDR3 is CASSQDQMAGGSTDTQYF.

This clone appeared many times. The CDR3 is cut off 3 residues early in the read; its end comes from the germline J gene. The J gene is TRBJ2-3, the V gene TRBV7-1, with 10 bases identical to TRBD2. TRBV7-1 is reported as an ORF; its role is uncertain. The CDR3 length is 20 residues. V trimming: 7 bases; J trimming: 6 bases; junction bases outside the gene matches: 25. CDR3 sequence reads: CASTSTVFVLAGALGDTQYF. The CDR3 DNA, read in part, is TGTGCCAGCACCTCGACTGTATTTGTCCTAGCGGGGGCCCTTGGGGATACG.

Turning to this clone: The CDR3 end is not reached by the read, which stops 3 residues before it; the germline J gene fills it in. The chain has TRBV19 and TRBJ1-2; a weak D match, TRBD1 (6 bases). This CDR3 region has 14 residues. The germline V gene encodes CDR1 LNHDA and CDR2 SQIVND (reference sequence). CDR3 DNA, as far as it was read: TGTGCCAGTACGGGGCAGGGGAGCTACAATGAC. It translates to CASTGQGSYND. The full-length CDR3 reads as CASTGQGSYNDYTF.

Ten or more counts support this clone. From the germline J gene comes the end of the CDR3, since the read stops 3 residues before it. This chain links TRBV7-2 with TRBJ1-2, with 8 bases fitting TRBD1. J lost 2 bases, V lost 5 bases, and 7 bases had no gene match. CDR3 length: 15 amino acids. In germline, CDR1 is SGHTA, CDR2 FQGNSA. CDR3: CASSPIGQGNYGYTF. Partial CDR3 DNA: TGTGCCAGCAGCCCGATCGGACAGGGCAACTATGGC.

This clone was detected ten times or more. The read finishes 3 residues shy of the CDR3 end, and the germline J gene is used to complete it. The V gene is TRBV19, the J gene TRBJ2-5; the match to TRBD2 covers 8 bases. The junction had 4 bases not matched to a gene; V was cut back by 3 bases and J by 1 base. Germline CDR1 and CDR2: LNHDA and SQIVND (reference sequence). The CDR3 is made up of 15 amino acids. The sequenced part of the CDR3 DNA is TGTGCCAGTAGTATGAGCGGGAGATCCCAAGAGACC. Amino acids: CASSMSGRSQET. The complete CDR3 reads CASSMSGRSQETQYF. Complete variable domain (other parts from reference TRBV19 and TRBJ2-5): DGGITQSPKYLFRKEGQNVTLSCEQNLNHDAMYWYRQDPGQGLRLIYYSQIVNDFQKGDIAEGYSVSREKKESFPLTVTSAQKNPTAFYLCASSMSGRSQETQYFGPGTRLLVL.

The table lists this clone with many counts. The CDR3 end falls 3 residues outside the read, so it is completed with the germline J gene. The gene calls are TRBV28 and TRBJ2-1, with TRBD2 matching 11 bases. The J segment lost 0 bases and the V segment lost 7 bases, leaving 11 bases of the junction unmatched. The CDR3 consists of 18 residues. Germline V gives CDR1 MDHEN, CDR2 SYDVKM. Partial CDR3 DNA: TGTGCCAGCACTCCGGGACTAGCGGACTCCAGCTCCTACAATGAG. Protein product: CASTPGLADSSSYNE. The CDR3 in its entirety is CASTPGLADSSSYNEQFF. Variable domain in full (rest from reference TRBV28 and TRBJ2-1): DVKVTQSSRYLVKRTGEKVFLECVQDMDHENMFWYRQDPGLGLRLIYFSYDVKMKEKGDIPEGYSVSREKKERFSLILESASTNQTSMYLCASTPGLADSSSYNEQFFGPGTRLTVL.

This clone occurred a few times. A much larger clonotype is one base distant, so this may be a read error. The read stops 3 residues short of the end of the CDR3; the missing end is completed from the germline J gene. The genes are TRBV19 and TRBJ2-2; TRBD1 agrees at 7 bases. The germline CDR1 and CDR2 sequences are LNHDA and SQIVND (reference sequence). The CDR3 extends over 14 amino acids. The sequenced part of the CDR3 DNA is TGTGCCAGTAGTCGACAGGGTGCGAGTGAAAAG. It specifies CASSRQGASEK. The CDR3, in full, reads CASSRQGASEKLFF.

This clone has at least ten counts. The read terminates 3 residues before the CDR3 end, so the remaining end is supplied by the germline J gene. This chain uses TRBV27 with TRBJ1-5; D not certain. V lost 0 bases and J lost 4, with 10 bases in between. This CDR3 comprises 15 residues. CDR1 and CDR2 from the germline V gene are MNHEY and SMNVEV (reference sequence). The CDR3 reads CASSLSITANQPQHF. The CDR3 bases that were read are TGTGCCAGCAGTTTATCGATCACAGCAAATCAGCCC.

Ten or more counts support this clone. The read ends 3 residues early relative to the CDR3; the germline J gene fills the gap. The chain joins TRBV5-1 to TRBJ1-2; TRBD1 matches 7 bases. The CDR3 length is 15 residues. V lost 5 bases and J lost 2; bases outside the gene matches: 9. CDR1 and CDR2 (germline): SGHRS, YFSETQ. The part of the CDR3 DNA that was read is TGCGCCAGCAGTGGGGGGACAGACCTAAACTATGGC. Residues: CASSGGTDLNYG. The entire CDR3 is CASSGGTDLNYGYTF.

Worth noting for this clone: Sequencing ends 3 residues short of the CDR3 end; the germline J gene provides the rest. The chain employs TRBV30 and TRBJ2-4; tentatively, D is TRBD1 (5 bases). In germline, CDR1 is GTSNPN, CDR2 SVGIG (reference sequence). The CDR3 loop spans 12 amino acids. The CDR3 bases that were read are TGTGCCTGGAGACCAGGGATCTATGGT. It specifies CAWRPGIYG. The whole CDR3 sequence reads CAWRPGIYGQYF.

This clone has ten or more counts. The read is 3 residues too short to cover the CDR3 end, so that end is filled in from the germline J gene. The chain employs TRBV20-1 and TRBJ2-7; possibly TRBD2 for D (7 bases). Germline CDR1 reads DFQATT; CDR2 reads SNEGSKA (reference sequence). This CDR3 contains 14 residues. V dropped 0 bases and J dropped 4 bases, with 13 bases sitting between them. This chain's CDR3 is CSAREGAGVYEQYF. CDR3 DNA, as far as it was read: TGCAGTGCTAGAGAGGGGGCGGGAGTGTACGAG.

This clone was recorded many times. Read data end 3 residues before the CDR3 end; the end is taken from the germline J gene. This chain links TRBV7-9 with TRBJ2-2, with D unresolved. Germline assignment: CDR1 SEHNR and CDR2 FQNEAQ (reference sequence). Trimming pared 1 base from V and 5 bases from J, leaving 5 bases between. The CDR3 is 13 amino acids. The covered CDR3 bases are TGTGCCAGCAGCTTAGTTCTGACCGGGGAG. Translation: CASSLVLTGE. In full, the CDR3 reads CASSLVLTGELFF.

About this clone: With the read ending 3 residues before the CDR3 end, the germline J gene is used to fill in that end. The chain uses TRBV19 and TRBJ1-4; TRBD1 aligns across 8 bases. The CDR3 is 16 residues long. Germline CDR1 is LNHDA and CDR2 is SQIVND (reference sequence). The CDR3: CASSVWAGTGNSPLFF. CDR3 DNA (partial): TGTGCCAGTAGTGTATGGGCCGGGACAGGAAATTCACCA.